A single sample gave rise to the 7 T cell receptor beta chains below, sequenced in a study of blood T cell repertoires in COVID-19. Sequenced by immunoSEQ multiplex PCR; TCRdb stores in-frame clones only, minus some. The sample has around 200,000 clones; more than 80% are singletons. Source material: peripheral blood. These receptors originate from a woman in her thirties with COVID-19, enrolled during active disease.

The chain combines TRBV11-3 with TRBJ2-7; 9 bases map to TRBD1. Trimming at V came to 3 bases and at J to 6 bases, leaving 6 bases not matched to a gene. The CDR3 has 14 amino acids. Germline assignment: CDR1 SGHNT and CDR2 YENEEA. CDR3 region: CASSFPGQGSEQYF. CDR3 nucleotides: TGTGCCAGCAGCTTCCCGGGACAGGGCAGCGAGCAGTACTTC.

The V and J genes are TRBV5-1 and TRBJ2-3; TRBD1 is a possible D gene (5 bases). CDR1 SGHRS and CDR2 YFSETQ come from the germline V gene. The CDR3 extends over 14 amino acids. Trimming cost V 4 bases and J 0 bases, with 9 bases left between them. CDR3 sequence reads: CASSNGHSTDTQYF. The DNA for the CDR3 is TGCGCCAGCAGCAACGGACACAGCACAGATACGCAGTATTTT. Looking up the rest from reference TRBV5-1 and TRBJ2-3 gives the full variable domain: KAGVTQTPRYLIKTRGQQVTLSCSPISGHRSVSWYQQTPGQGLQFLFEYFSETQRNKGNFPGRFSGRQFSNSRSEMNVSTLELGDSALYLCASSNGHSTDTQYFGPGTRLTVL.

This chain joins TRBV4-3 and TRBJ2-6; TRBD2 agrees at 7 bases. The CDR3 contains 22 residues. Germline V gene lookup returns CDR1 LGHNA and CDR2 YSLEER. V lost 0 bases to trimming and J lost 2 bases; unmatched junction nucleotides: 19. DNA of the CDR3: TGCGCCAGCAGCCAAGATTCGGCGGGAGTGAAGCGGCTGGCGGCTGGGGCCAACGTCCTGACTTTC. It is translated as CASSQDSAGVKRLAAGANVLTF.

In this sample, this clone turned up a few times. The chain recombines TRBV19 with TRBJ1-5; 10 nucleotides line up with TRBD1. Germline CDR1 is LNHDA and CDR2 is SQIVND (reference sequence). The CDR3 sequence is 17 residues long. Losses at the gene ends were 4 bases for V and 5 bases for J; bases not matched to a gene: 11. The CDR3 sequence is CASSTSTIGTGDQPQHF. The CDR3 DNA reads as TGTGCCAGTAGTACCTCAACCATCGGGACAGGGGATCAGCCCCAGCATTTT.

This clone was detected a few times. The chain is built from TRBV5-6 and TRBJ2-7, with 7 nucleotides matching TRBD1. The trim removed 3 bases at V and 2 bases at J, leaving 11 bases unmatched. The germline V gene encodes CDR1 SGHDT and CDR2 YYEEEE. This CDR3 contains 16 residues. The DNA of the CDR3 is TGTGCCAGCAGCTCGGAACACGGGACAGCTCCCTACGAGCAGTACTTC. Protein product: CASSSEHGTAPYEQYF.

V usage is TRBV30 and J usage is TRBJ1-1; the D gene is possibly TRBD1 (5 bases). Trimming shortened V by 7 bases and J by 1 base, and 10 bases separated the two germline ends. There are 12 residues in the CDR3. Germline CDR1 GTSNPN, CDR2 SVGIG (reference sequence). CDR3 DNA: TGTGCCTCCTCGACAGAGAACACTGAAGCTTTCTTT. Protein product: CASSTENTEAFF.

V and J are TRBV7-9 and TRBJ2-3, with a possible D match to TRBD1 (6 bases). CDR1 is SEHNR, CDR2 FQNEAQ, per germline (reference sequence). CDR3 length: 16 amino acids. The V end lost 4 bases, the J end lost 0 bases, and 14 bases lay between the germline ends. The CDR3 spells CASSSGQTSSTDTQYF. The CDR3 coding sequence is TGTGCCAGCAGCTCCGGACAGACGAGTAGCACAGATACGCAGTATTTT.